A selection of T cell receptor beta chains follows, all from one sample in a study of shared clonotypes between healthy human individuals. The protocol was immunoSEQ multiplex PCR, while the TCRdb copy is restricted to in-frame clones and leaves out a portion. The sample carries approximately 2.5 million clones, around nine tenths recorded once. The sequencing sample was made of naive CD4+ T cells sorted from blood. The source is a man younger than 35 in good health. Both conserved end residues are part of each CDR3. Each record gives: V gene, J gene, CDR3 protein.

v_call: TRBV29-1; j_call: TRBJ2-3; cdr3_aa: CSVIPGQGARTDTQYF
v_call: TRBV5-4; j_call: TRBJ1-3; cdr3_aa: CASSLGGGSSGNTIYF
v_call: TRBV6-5; j_call: TRBJ2-1; cdr3_aa: CASTLAASSYNEQFF
v_call: TRBV6-6; j_call: TRBJ2-2; cdr3_aa: CASYRNTGELFF
v_call: TRBV5-4; j_call: TRBJ2-2; cdr3_aa: CASSYLAGGGTGELFF
v_call: TRBV6-6; j_call: TRBJ1-5; cdr3_aa: CASSLSGQGGNQPQHF
v_call: TRBV5-4; j_call: TRBJ2-3; cdr3_aa: CASSLAGKSTDTQYF
v_call: TRBV25-1; j_call: TRBJ2-7; cdr3_aa: CASSDHRVSDEQYF
v_call: TRBV7-2; j_call: TRBJ2-3; cdr3_aa: CASRGPGLRGDTQYF
v_call: TRBV5-6; j_call: TRBJ1-2; cdr3_aa: CASSPLGTGIGTYGYTF
v_call: TRBV7-2; j_call: TRBJ2-7; cdr3_aa: CASSLVGGIGDEQYF
v_call: TRBV27; j_call: TRBJ2-1; cdr3_aa: CASKTGTSGPSYNEQFF
v_call: TRBV28; j_call: TRBJ2-3; cdr3_aa: CASSLSGGAVTQYF
v_call: TRBV7-9; j_call: TRBJ1-2; cdr3_aa: CASSLGSANYGYTF
v_call: TRBV11-2; j_call: TRBJ2-2; cdr3_aa: CASRSSPNTGELFF
v_call: TRBV5-1; j_call: TRBJ1-1; cdr3_aa: CASSLAGGKDTEAFF
v_call: TRBV5-1; j_call: TRBJ2-3; cdr3_aa: CASRGTGVVPDTQYF
v_call: TRBV9; j_call: TRBJ2-5; cdr3_aa: CASSVAVGQEKGETQYF
v_call: TRBV7-2; j_call: TRBJ2-5; cdr3_aa: CASSLGGLAGQETQYF
v_call: TRBV4-1; j_call: TRBJ2-5; cdr3_aa: CASSSQGAWETQYF
v_call: TRBV5-1; j_call: TRBJ2-2; cdr3_aa: CASSSSPKQGELFF
v_call: TRBV10-3; j_call: TRBJ1-5; cdr3_aa: CAISFGEYQPQHF
v_call: TRBV28; j_call: TRBJ2-7; cdr3_aa: CASSTLSIYEQYF
v_call: TRBV30; j_call: TRBJ2-1; cdr3_aa: CAWTPNRYNEQFF
v_call: TRBV7-2; j_call: TRBJ2-2; cdr3_aa: CASSPQGNGELFF
v_call: TRBV9; j_call: TRBJ2-3; cdr3_aa: CASSRDRGRTDTQYF
v_call: TRBV2; j_call: TRBJ2-7; cdr3_aa: CASTSAQYQLEQYF
v_call: TRBV9; j_call: TRBJ2-1; cdr3_aa: CASSGSPLASYNEQFF
v_call: TRBV6-4; j_call: TRBJ2-2; cdr3_aa: CASSVQGASYAGELFF
v_call: TRBV28; j_call: TRBJ2-5; cdr3_aa: CASSWVGETQYF
v_call: TRBV11-2; j_call: TRBJ2-7; cdr3_aa: CASSLDRDRATYEQYF
v_call: TRBV7-9; j_call: TRBJ2-3; cdr3_aa: CASTYQNTDTQYF
v_call: TRBV27; j_call: TRBJ2-7; cdr3_aa: CASSPPLRTGEQYF
v_call: TRBV2; j_call: TRBJ1-4; cdr3_aa: CASSAQGTSNEKLFF
v_call: TRBV19; j_call: TRBJ1-5; cdr3_aa: CASSIDLDSNQPQHF
v_call: TRBV15; j_call: TRBJ2-2; cdr3_aa: CATEHRDWYTGELFF
v_call: TRBV10-1; j_call: TRBJ2-7; cdr3_aa: CASSEQIGPYEQYF
v_call: TRBV30; j_call: TRBJ2-3; cdr3_aa: CAWDRGSTDTQYF
v_call: TRBV19; j_call: TRBJ1-1; cdr3_aa: CASTPTGSVEAFF
v_call: TRBV5-1; j_call: TRBJ2-3; cdr3_aa: CASSWPSFKRRTDTQYF
v_call: TRBV5-1; j_call: TRBJ2-1; cdr3_aa: CASSLEGMSSYNEQFF
v_call: TRBV18; j_call: TRBJ1-1; cdr3_aa: CASSPSGTDEAFF
v_call: TRBV4-1; j_call: TRBJ2-3; cdr3_aa: CASSQETGANVDTQYF